These 10 T cell receptor beta chains were sequenced from one sample in a study of blood T cell repertoires in COVID-19. Clones were sequenced by immunoSEQ multiplex PCR, and TCRdb holds only the in-frame ones, with some missing. The sample holds more than 300,000 clones, 85% to 90% seen once. Sample: peripheral blood. The receptors shown here come from a woman between 70 and 85 years old with COVID-19, enrolled during active disease.

This clone was seen a single time. This chain links TRBV19 with TRBJ1-1; 8 nucleotides agree with TRBD1. Trimming removed 6 bases from V and 12 bases from J; junction bases left unmatched: 12. CDR1 LNHDA and CDR2 SQIVND come from the germline V gene (reference sequence). The CDR3 is made up of 13 amino acids. The CDR3 region has the DNA TGTGCCAGTAGCGGTCTGGACAGGGATAAAACTTTCTTT. Amino acids: CASSGLDRDKTFF.

This chain uses TRBV5-6 with TRBJ1-1; 7 bases fit TRBD1. Unmatched junction bases numbered 20, after V lost 6 bases and J lost 3 bases. This CDR3 comprises 18 residues. CDR1 is SGHDT and CDR2 is YYEEEE in the germline V gene. DNA for the CDR3: TGTGCCAGCACCTCCACCGACAGGGAGAGTCGGGCGGACACTGAAGCTTTCTTT. This sequence encodes CASTSTDRESRADTEAFF.

The table lists this clone with many counts. The chain employs TRBV10-3 and TRBJ1-6; D may be TRBD1 (5 bases). In germline, CDR1 is ENHRY, CDR2 SYGVKD. Trimming cost V 0 bases and J 13 bases, with 13 bases left between them. CDR3 length: 14 amino acids. The CDR3 spells CAISESVGDFPLHF. The CDR3 bases are TGTGCCATCAGTGAGTCGGTAGGGGATTTCCCCCTCCACTTT.

This clone turned up a few times. V gene TRBV7-9 combines with J gene TRBJ1-5; TRBD1 matches 7 bases. There are 16 residues in the CDR3. V shed 4 bases, J shed 5 bases, and the junction held 11 bases outside the gene matches. CDR1 is SEHNR and CDR2 is FQNEAQ in the germline V gene (reference sequence). The CDR3 loop is CASSSRDRDGDQPQHF. The CDR3 region has the DNA TGTGCCAGCAGCTCCCGAGACAGGGACGGGGATCAGCCCCAGCATTTT.

The chain has TRBV24-1 and TRBJ1-6; no definite D call. Per the germline V gene, CDR1 is KGHDR and CDR2 is SFDVKD. CDR3 length: 18 amino acids. V dropped 1 base and J dropped 0 bases, with 12 bases sitting between them. The chain's CDR3 is CATSDFPSISSYNSPLHF. The CDR3, as DNA: TGTGCCACCAGTGATTTTCCCTCGATCAGCTCCTATAATTCACCCCTCCACTTT.

The genes are TRBV30 and TRBJ1-1; 12 nucleotides line up with TRBD1. Unmatched junction bases numbered 17, after V lost 5 bases and J lost 10 bases. Germline CDR1 reads GTSNPN; CDR2 reads SVGIG (reference sequence). The length of the CDR3 is 16 residues. The CDR3 region has the DNA TGTGCCTGGTCTATACCCCGGGACAGGGGGCGTGGGGGAGCTTTCTTT. Encoded protein: CAWSIPRDRGRGGAFF.

This chain connects TRBV24-1 to TRBJ1-4; perhaps TRBD1 as D (6 bases). The CDR3 loop spans 16 amino acids. Per germline, CDR1 KGHDR and CDR2 SFDVKD. V shed 3 bases and J shed 7 bases, with 17 bases lying between them. The CDR3: CATSDPMSQGGEKLFF. In nucleotides, the CDR3 is TGTGCCACCAGTGATCCCATGTCACAGGGTGGTGAAAAACTGTTTTTT.

The chain is built from TRBV2 and TRBJ1-2; 9 nucleotides align to TRBD1. With 3 bases clipped from V and 6 bases from J, the junction kept 8 bases outside the gene matches. CDR1 is SNHLY and CDR2 is FYNNEI in the germline V gene. The CDR3 is made up of 15 amino acids. The CDR3 DNA reads as TGTGCCAGCAGTGAGGCGGACAGGGGTACGAATGGCTACACCTTC. It encodes CASSEADRGTNGYTF.

The chain couples TRBV14 to TRBJ1-4, with TRBD1 matching 7 bases. Germline CDR1 is SGHDN and CDR2 is FVKESK. J gave up 7 bases and V 4 bases, and 12 bases lay outside the gene matches. CDR3 length: 16 amino acids. Here the CDR3 reads CASSPGQGDVVEKLFF. In DNA, the CDR3 is TGTGCCAGCAGCCCGGGGCAGGGGGATGTCGTTGAAAAACTGTTTTTT.

This clone was seen repeatedly, ten times or more. This sequence joins TRBV4-2 and TRBJ2-2; TRBD2 agrees at 11 bases. This CDR3 is built from 16 residues. Germline lookup yields CDR1 LGHNA and CDR2 YNFKEQ. J gave up 5 bases and V 1 base, and 3 bases lay outside the gene matches. CDR3 sequence: CASSQALAGGTGELFF. Here the CDR3 DNA reads TGTGCCAGCAGCCAAGCGCTAGCGGGGGGAACCGGGGAGCTGTTTTTT.